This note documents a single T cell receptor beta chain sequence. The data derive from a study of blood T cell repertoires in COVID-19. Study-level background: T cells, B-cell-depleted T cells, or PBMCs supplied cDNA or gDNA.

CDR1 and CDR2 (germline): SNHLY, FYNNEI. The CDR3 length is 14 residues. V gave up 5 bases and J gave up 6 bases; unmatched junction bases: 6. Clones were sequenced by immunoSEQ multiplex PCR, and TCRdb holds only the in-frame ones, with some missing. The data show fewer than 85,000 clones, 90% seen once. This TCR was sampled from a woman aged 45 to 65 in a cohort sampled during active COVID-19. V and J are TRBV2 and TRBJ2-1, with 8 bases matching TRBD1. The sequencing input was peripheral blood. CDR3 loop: CASSWTGPRNEQFF. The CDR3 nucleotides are TGTGCCAGCAGTTGGACAGGGCCACGCAATGAGCAGTTCTTC.